This TCR beta chain was retrieved from a study of shared clonotypes between healthy human individuals (dated by TCRdb to the early 2020s). Background on the whole study: A couple of women and a few men aged 18 to 49 years were included in the cohort. For each donor, CD4 naive and CD4 memory were each given three plates, CD8 naive was given two plates, and CD8 memory was given one plate. The study deeply sequenced blood TCR repertoires of five healthy adults to estimate repertoire size and the extent of clonotype sharing between individuals. To increase sequencing depth and limit assay-specific biases, TCR repertoire library preparation and sequencing were carried out by different laboratories using diverse techniques. Per donor, leukapheresis produced somewhere between about 0.94 and 10 billion PBMCs.

Healthy HIV-negative adults with no recently reported acute infections or vaccinations were included as donors. Only Caucasian adults living in Nashville, Tennessee, USA were represented among the donors. CD4+ T cells were enriched through magnetic negative selection, after which naive cells were positively selected on CD45RA and the remaining negative fraction served as the memory subset. After blood collection by leukapheresis, PBMCs were isolated using Ficoll-Histopaque density gradient centrifugation and then cryopreserved in the vapor phase of liquid nitrogen. Analytical flow cytometry was used to check the purity and quantity of every magnetically sorted T cell population. Genomic DNA was isolated from each sorted fraction and quantified by UV absorbance on a Nanodrop 2000c. What the authors observed across the whole study: Sharing across several donors was observed for approximately 5% of naive CD4, under 4% of naive CD8, about 2.3% of memory CD4, and around 0.42% of memory CD8 clonotypes. Sampling was restricted to blood, and TCR repertoires in tissues likely differ from the TCR repertoires found in blood. Because the study included only a small number of donors, the genetic and exposure-history diversity represented was limited. Compared with non-shared clonotypes, the clonotypes found in all four sorted-subset donors had higher generation probabilities. Naive subsets generally had larger estimated clonotype richness than memory subsets. Incomplete sequencing was indicated by rarefaction of sorted-subset datasets, despite the large sequencing depth. Based on pairwise subsampling, the degree of clonotype sharing among donors was expected to be affected by sequencing depth.

Using the deep immunoSEQ assay, multiplex PCR amplified TCR CDR3 regions from genomic DNA. Extracted genomic DNA from each cell subset was distributed evenly across all wells of several immunoSEQ 96-well plates, and each plate was treated as a replicate. Each replicate PCR for sorted subsets received around 200 ng genomic DNA, equal to 28,000 or so T cell genomes. The purified libraries were quantified using a Qubit 3.0 fluorometer, sized with a Bioanalyzer 2100, and then quantified again using the KAPA Library Quantification kit. Each immunoSEQ 96-well plate was sequenced on its own single-read 150-cycle Illumina NextSeq 550 flow cell. From the authors' description of their analysis: The immunoSEQ output contained only junctional sequences without quality scores, so filtering could not match that applied to full-length reads. Sequences were annotated with PyIR, a Python wrapper for IgBLAST v1.9, and V/J genes and CDR3 were assigned using IMGT germline references. Reads with weak V/J assignments (E-value above 1e-6), missing CDR3, stop codons, out-of-frame junctions, or ambiguous translated residues were removed. V3J clonotypes were defined by identical inferred V gene, J gene, and CDR3 amino acid sequence. Percentage overlap between repertoires was computed as shared unique clonotypes divided by the size of the smaller repertoire. Three approaches were used to assess repertoire richness: RTK rarefaction, the Chao1 estimator, and Recon v2.1 estimates of unobserved clonotypes. Generation probabilities were computed with OLGA for all TCRbeta clonotypes obtained by the gDNA method from a handful of donors. The table comes from immuneACCESS by way of TCRdb, which keeps in-frame sequences with V and J called. Part of the clones is missing from these tables; in studies checked, under half for an unresolved V gene and the rest for unknown reasons. The V and J calls and clone size were taken over from that table, and D and trimming were inferred from the DNA. The sample yields 850,000 to 1,200,000 clones; around 76% were counted once. In total, the top ten clones hold around 1.5% of the sample.

The CDR3 contains 16 residues, cysteine and phenylalanine counted. The kept DNA is CDR3 alone, 48 bases in frame from the first base. The germline V gene provides CDR1 SGHTA and CDR2 FQGTGA. Trimming takes 2 bases from V and 4 bases from J, and the germline ends sit 16 bases apart. Details on this clone: The specificity of this receptor is unknown. No base qualities exist here, and no much larger clone lies one base off it.

Sequenced: memory CD4+ T cells sorted from blood. The sample's cell subset or site label, decoded: CD45RA-negative fraction. The chain employs TRBV7-3 and TRBJ2-3; TRBD2 could be the D gene, as 6 bases match. This receptor was taken from a man aged 18-30 years in good health. The DNA reads as follows: TGTGCCAGCAGCTTACGCGCGGGGTCGGGGGCAGATACGCAGTATTTT. Translation gives CASSLRAGSGADTQYF.